The rows below give T cell receptor beta chains drawn from one sample of a study of CD8 T cells in ankylosing spondylitis. TCRdb redid the calling of the 5' RACE reads with MiXCR, one entry per CDR3 protein. The table records roughly 670,000 distinct CDR3 sequences, roughly 20% of them present only once. Sample: blood, either unsorted or a sorted T cell fraction (not recorded which). These receptors originate from a male donor with ankylosing spondylitis. CDR3s include the opening cysteine and the closing phenylalanine or tryptophan.

cdr3_aa: CASSFWGETQYF
cdr3_length: 12
v_call: TRBV11-2

cdr3_aa: CASSLEGQQETQYF
cdr3_length: 14
v_call: TRBV5-6

cdr3_aa: CSASFPARETQYF
cdr3_length: 13
v_call: TRBV20-1

cdr3_aa: CASSFLTGDGNYQPQHF
cdr3_length: 17
v_call: TRBV28

cdr3_aa: CASSLPGQGIEAFF
cdr3_length: 14
v_call: TRBV7-9

cdr3_aa: CASSLPSPLSMRAGGSTDTQYF
cdr3_length: 22
v_call: TRBV7-2

cdr3_aa: CASSQGLPANTEAFF
cdr3_length: 15
v_call: TRBV4-1

cdr3_aa: CAISGRLNTEAFF
cdr3_length: 13
v_call: TRBV10-3

cdr3_aa: CASSQAGGSYEQYF
cdr3_length: 14
v_call: TRBV11-3

cdr3_aa: CASSYLGQKQYF
cdr3_length: 12
v_call: TRBV6-5

cdr3_aa: CASSQDGRVRGGELFF
cdr3_length: 16
v_call: TRBV3-1

cdr3_aa: CASSVGTGMGNIQYF
cdr3_length: 15
v_call: TRBV9

cdr3_aa: CSARALLVGTEAFF
cdr3_length: 14
v_call: TRBV20-1

cdr3_aa: CASSRYGQGISNQPQHF
cdr3_length: 17
v_call: TRBV5-6

cdr3_aa: CSARGVGTDTQYF
cdr3_length: 13
v_call: TRBV20-1

cdr3_aa: CASSQPGLINEQFF
cdr3_length: 14
v_call: TRBV4-1

cdr3_aa: CASSQPRDRDYGYTF
cdr3_length: 15
v_call: TRBV4-1

cdr3_aa: CASSLISGGNQYF
cdr3_length: 13
v_call: TRBV7-3

cdr3_aa: CASSQDPRERHSSGNTIYF
cdr3_length: 19
v_call: TRBV4-1

cdr3_aa: CSARLAGAREQFF
cdr3_length: 13
v_call: TRBV20-1

cdr3_aa: CASTPGTSGNTGELFF
cdr3_length: 16
v_call: TRBV12-3/TRBV12-4

cdr3_aa: CASTLGTGGRNIQYF
cdr3_length: 15
v_call: TRBV12-3/TRBV12-4

cdr3_aa: CASNFTGKGAYNEQFF
cdr3_length: 16
v_call: TRBV7-9

cdr3_aa: CATSIKGRDEQYF
cdr3_length: 13
v_call: TRBV15

cdr3_aa: CASSQVAGPPVFF
cdr3_length: 13
v_call: TRBV3-1

cdr3_aa: CSARLLTGPSNTGELFF
cdr3_length: 17
v_call: TRBV20-1

cdr3_aa: CASSSKSRLAVHNEQFF
cdr3_length: 17
v_call: TRBV7-2

cdr3_aa: CSAGGGANYGYTF
cdr3_length: 13
v_call: TRBV29-1

cdr3_aa: CSVTQLGLSTDTQYF
cdr3_length: 15
v_call: TRBV20-1

cdr3_aa: CASVQTPYEQYF
cdr3_length: 12
v_call: TRBV2

cdr3_aa: CASSSGTGGNQPQHF
cdr3_length: 15
v_call: TRBV7-8

cdr3_aa: CASSFTGGIVSGANVLTF
cdr3_length: 18
v_call: TRBV27

cdr3_aa: CASSHLTVLDTEAFF
cdr3_length: 15
v_call: TRBV7-8

cdr3_aa: CASSPLVTGELFF
cdr3_length: 13
v_call: TRBV18

cdr3_aa: CASSLVGGRIYEQYF
cdr3_length: 15
v_call: TRBV7-2

cdr3_aa: CASSYTRNQPQHF
cdr3_length: 13
v_call: TRBV6-5

cdr3_aa: CASSLGLAQQRDTQYF
cdr3_length: 16
v_call: TRBV11-2

cdr3_aa: CSARELAGGPYEQYF
cdr3_length: 15
v_call: TRBV20-1

cdr3_aa: CASSLEALGGTEAFF
cdr3_length: 15
v_call: TRBV7-9

cdr3_aa: CASSLFEKLFF
cdr3_length: 11
v_call: TRBV12-3/TRBV12-4

cdr3_aa: CSVAQQGEPTGELFF
cdr3_length: 15
v_call: TRBV29-1

cdr3_aa: CASSLDGGPTYEQYF
cdr3_length: 15
v_call: TRBV7-9

cdr3_aa: CASSLVGGISGELFF
cdr3_length: 15
v_call: TRBV7-2

cdr3_aa: CASRLGLNQETQYF
cdr3_length: 14
v_call: TRBV6-5

cdr3_aa: CASTALDRDETQYF
cdr3_length: 14
v_call: TRBV7-9

cdr3_aa: CASSPEGGDTQYF
cdr3_length: 13
v_call: TRBV3-1

cdr3_aa: CASSTLLAESTDTQYF
cdr3_length: 16
v_call: TRBV5-1

cdr3_aa: CASRSMLASGGELFF
cdr3_length: 15
v_call: TRBV28